This passage covers 8 T cell receptor beta chains from one sample sequenced in a study of breast tumors, draining lymph nodes, adjacent tissues. TCRdb itself ran the multiplex PCR reads through MiXCR, one entry per CDR3 protein. The sample consists of some 200,000 distinct CDR3 sequences, 30% to 40% of them appearing once. The lymph nodes were axillary draining lymph nodes from breast cancer patients. Input material: axillary lymph node tissue. These receptors all stem from a female donor with breast cancer. Some clones in this sample may be carry-over from other donors' samples.

In its sample, this clonotype was seen many times. V and J are TRBV20-1 and TRBJ2-1; 11 nucleotides match TRBD2. V was clipped by 5 bases and J by 3 bases; unmatched bases: 6. The CDR3 length is 15 residues. In germline, CDR1 is DFQATT, CDR2 SNEGSKA (reference sequence). CDR3 protein: CSAEPGLADYNEQFF. The CDR3 DNA follows: TGCAGTGCTGAGCCGGGACTAGCGGACTACAATGAGCAGTTCTTC.

J is TRBJ1-5 and V is TRBV20-1; 10 bases are a match to TRBD1. The CDR3 spans 13 residues. CDR1 and CDR2 (germline): DFQATT, SNEGSKA (reference sequence). After removal of 6 bases from V and 7 bases from J, the junction contained 6 bases not matched to a gene. The CDR3 DNA reads as TGCAGTGCAGGGACAGGGGTTGGACAGCCCCAGCATTTT. Amino acid sequence: CSAGTGVGQPQHF.

This clonotype has a count of ten or more. This chain joins TRBV5-1 and TRBJ2-1; possibly TRBD1 or TRBD2 for D (6 bases each). Germline assignment: CDR1 SGHRS and CDR2 YFSETQ. The V and J ends lost 1 base and 9 bases respectively, with 17 bases between them. The length of the CDR3 is 15 residues. CDR3 sequence reads: CASSLSGGSVGEQFF. CDR3 sequence (DNA): TGCGCCAGCAGCTTGTCCGGGGGCTCAGTCGGTGAGCAGTTCTTC.

About this clonotype: The DNA is left out, because the CDR3 cannot be placed on it with certainty; the CDR3 is given as TCRdb lists it. The CDR3 sequence: CASSFYICSARAGQGFYEQYF. This chain uses TRBV7-9 with TRBJ2-7; the D call TRBD1 from the table was never checked on the DNA. Germline V CDR1 and CDR2: SEHNR, FQNEAQ (reference sequence). The CDR3 length is 21 residues, termini included.

This clonotype was recorded many times. The gene calls are TRBV30 and TRBJ2-5; a possible D gene is TRBD1 (6 bases). CDR3 size: 13 residues. Looked up from germline, CDR1 is GTSNPN and CDR2 is SVGIG (reference sequence). Trimming removed 5 bases at V and 5 bases at J, with 15 bases between. CDR3 loop: CAWGEGGYETQYF. The CDR3 coding sequence is TGTGCCTGGGGAGAAGGGGGTTACGAGACCCAGTACTTC.

This chain connects TRBV27 to TRBJ1-2; D might be TRBD1 (5 bases). Germline CDR1 is MNHEY and CDR2 is SMNVEV (reference sequence). V shed 5 bases and J shed 7 bases, with 20 bases lying between them. CDR3 length equals 15 residues. CDR3 in amino acids: CASSPQTDYLPGYTF. In DNA, the CDR3 is TGTGCCAGCAGTCCCCAGACAGACTACCTTCCTGGCTACACCTTC.

There are a few counts of this clonotype. A much bigger clone sits one base away, suggesting this may be a read error. The chain links TRBV5-6 to TRBJ1-2; D is unclear. Germline loops: CDR1 SGHDT, CDR2 YYEEEE. V was pared by 6 bases and J by 3 bases, with 18 bases between. The CDR3 spans 15 residues. The CDR3 coding sequence is TGTGCCAGCAAATTGCAAAAGGCACTGGACTATGGCTACACCTTC. Translation gives CASKLQKALDYGYTF.

This clonotype showed up many times. J is TRBJ2-2 and V is TRBV20-1; 8 bases map to TRBD2. Germline values: CDR1 DFQATT, CDR2 SNEGSKA (reference sequence). Germline trimming cut 3 bases from V and 4 bases from J; bases unmatched to any gene: 7. The CDR3 is 15 amino acids. The CDR3 here is CSARGGGGITGELFF. Here the CDR3 DNA reads TGCAGTGCTAGGGGGGGCGGGGGGATCACCGGGGAGCTGTTTTTT.